What follows are 5 T cell receptor beta chains derived from one specimen sequenced in a study of blood T cell repertoires in COVID-19. Clones were sequenced by immunoSEQ multiplex PCR, and TCRdb holds only the in-frame ones, with some missing. The sample records approximately 160,000 clones, around 83% being singletons. What was sequenced was peripheral blood. The receptor source for this set is a woman aged 55 to 70 with COVID-19, enrolled during active disease.

The gene calls are TRBV10-3 and TRBJ1-2; D is undetermined. The V end lost 3 bases, the J end lost 5 bases, and 19 bases lay between the germline ends. CDR1 ENHRY and CDR2 SYGVKD come from the germline V gene. The CDR3 is made up of 16 amino acids. CDR3 amino acids: CAISDLSGTQSYGYTF. As DNA, the CDR3 is TGTGCCATCAGTGACCTATCGGGTACCCAATCTTATGGCTACACCTTC.

This clone has more than one count but fewer than ten. The chain uses TRBV5-4 and TRBJ2-7; 9 positions agree with TRBD1. The germline V gene has CDR1 SGHNT and CDR2 YYREEE (reference sequence). This CDR3 region has 12 residues. Trimming cost V 3 bases and J 6 bases; bases outside gene matches: 1. The DNA of the CDR3 is TGTGCCAGCAGCTCGGACAGGGGCGAGCAGTACGTC. It translates to CASSSDRGEQYV.

The chain is built from TRBV18 and TRBJ2-2; 7 positions match TRBD2. The CDR3 contains 16 residues. V gave up 2 bases and J gave up 2 bases; unmatched junction bases: 5. Germline V gene lookup returns CDR1 KGHSH and CDR2 LQKENI. The CDR3 sequence is CASSPNPSGNTGELFF. The DNA of the CDR3 is TGTGCCAGCTCACCAAATCCTAGCGGCAACACCGGGGAGCTGTTTTTT.

The CDR3, as DNA: TGTGCCAGCATTACGGACAGGGTGAACACTGAAGCTTTCTTT. Amino acids: CASITDRVNTEAFF. J is TRBJ1-1 and V is TRBV6-5; 8 bases map to TRBD1. J lost 0 bases, V lost 7 bases, and 4 bases had no gene match. Germline values: CDR1 MNHEY, CDR2 SVGAGI. The CDR3 consists of 14 residues.

This chain joins TRBV3-1 (or the pseudogene TRBV3-2) and TRBJ1-2; 8 bases are shared with TRBD1. Germline assignment: CDR1 LGHDT and CDR2 YNNKEL (reference sequence). Trimming removed 6 bases from V and 4 bases from J; junction bases left unmatched: 10. CDR3 length: 15 residues. CDR3 region: CASSLGQGRGYGYTF. As DNA, the CDR3 is TGTGCCAGCAGTCTAGGACAGGGAAGAGGCTATGGCTACACCTTC.